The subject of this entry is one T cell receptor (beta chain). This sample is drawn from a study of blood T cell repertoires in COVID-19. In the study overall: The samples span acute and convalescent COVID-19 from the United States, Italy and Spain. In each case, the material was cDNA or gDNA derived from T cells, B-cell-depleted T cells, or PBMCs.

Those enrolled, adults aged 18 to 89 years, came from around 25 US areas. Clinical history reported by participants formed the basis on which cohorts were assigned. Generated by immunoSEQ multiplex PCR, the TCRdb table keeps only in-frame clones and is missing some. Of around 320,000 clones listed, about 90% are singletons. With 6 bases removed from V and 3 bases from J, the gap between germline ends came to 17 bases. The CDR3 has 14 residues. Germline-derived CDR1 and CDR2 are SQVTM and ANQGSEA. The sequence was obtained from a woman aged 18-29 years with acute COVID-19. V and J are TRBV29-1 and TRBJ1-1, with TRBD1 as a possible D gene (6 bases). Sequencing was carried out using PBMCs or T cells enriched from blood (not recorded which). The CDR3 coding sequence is TGCAGCGTCGGTAGGGGGGGCGCGTACACTGAAGCTTTCTTT. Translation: CSVGRGGAYTEAFF. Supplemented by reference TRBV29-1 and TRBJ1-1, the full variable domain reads SAVISQKPSRDICQRGTSLTIQCQVDSQVTMMFWYRQQPGQSLTLIATANQGSEATYESGFVIDKFPISRPNLTFSTLTVSNMSPEDSSIYLCSVGRGGAYTEAFFGQGTRLTVV.